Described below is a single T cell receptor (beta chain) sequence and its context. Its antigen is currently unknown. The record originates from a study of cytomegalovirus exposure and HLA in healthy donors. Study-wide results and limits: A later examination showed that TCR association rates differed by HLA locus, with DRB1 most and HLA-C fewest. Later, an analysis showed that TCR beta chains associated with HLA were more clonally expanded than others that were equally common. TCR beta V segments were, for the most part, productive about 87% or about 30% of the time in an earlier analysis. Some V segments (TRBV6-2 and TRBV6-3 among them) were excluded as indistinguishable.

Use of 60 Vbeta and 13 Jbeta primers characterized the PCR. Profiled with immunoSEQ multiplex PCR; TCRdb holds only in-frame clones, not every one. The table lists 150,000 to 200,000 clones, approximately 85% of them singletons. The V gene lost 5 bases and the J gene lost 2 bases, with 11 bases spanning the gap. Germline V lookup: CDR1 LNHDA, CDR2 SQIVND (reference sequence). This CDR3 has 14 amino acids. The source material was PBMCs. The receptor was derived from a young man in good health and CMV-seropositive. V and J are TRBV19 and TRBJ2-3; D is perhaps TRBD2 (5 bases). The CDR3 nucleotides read TGTGCCAGTAGTCACTGGACTCACACAGATACGCAGTATTTT. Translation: CASSHWTHTDTQYF.